This paragraph covers one T cell receptor beta chain sequence. The antigen remains undetermined. Vbeta (60) and Jbeta (13) primers were used in the PCR. This table comes from immunoSEQ multiplex PCR, and its TCRdb copy is limited to in-frame clones, with some not included. The sample has 140,000 to 150,000 clones, around 66% seen once. This record belongs to a study of cytomegalovirus exposure and HLA in healthy donors. Study-level findings and limits: With further analysis later on, most CMV-associated TCR beta chains appeared HLA-restricted. Solely CMV serostatus was available to characterize immune exposure. Three CMV-associated chains proved CMV antigen-specific in vitro.

V was cut by 6 bases and J by 7 bases, with 10 bases left in between. The CDR3 is 11 residues long. Germline values: CDR1 DFQATT, CDR2 SNEGSKA (reference sequence). Healthy bone marrow donors formed the donor group. The gene calls are TRBV20-1 and TRBJ1-5, with D uncertain. The source material was PBMCs. This receptor was taken from a woman in her sixties in good health and CMV-seronegative. This CDR3 is CSAGLRQPQHF. The DNA of the CDR3 is TGCAGTGCCGGTTTGCGGCAGCCCCAGCATTTT.